The next 8 T cell receptor beta chains were all read from a single sample in a study of cytomegalovirus exposure and HLA in healthy donors. A multiplex PCR was run with 60 Vbeta primers and 13 Jbeta primers. Here immunoSEQ multiplex PCR was the method, and the copy in TCRdb shows in-frame clones only, minus some. The sample lists about 140,000 clones, roughly 62% occurring once. Sequenced material: PBMCs. These TCRs come from a male donor in good health and CMV-seronegative.

V is TRBV5-1 and J is TRBJ2-3; D ambiguous. The V end was cut by 4 bases, the J end by 5 bases, with 11 bases between. Germline CDR1 and CDR2: SGHRS and YFSETQ. This CDR3 is 13 amino acids long. The CDR3 region has the DNA TGCGCCAGCAGCCCCGCGGCCGAAGATACGCAGTATTTT. It translates to CASSPAAEDTQYF.

This sequence joins TRBV29-1 and TRBJ2-2; 12 bases are shared with TRBD2. Losses at the gene ends were 4 bases for V and 3 bases for J; bases not matched to a gene: 15. Germline V lookup: CDR1 SQVTM, CDR2 ANQGSEA. The CDR3 loop spans 19 amino acids. The CDR3 region has the DNA TGCAGCGTTGGGGCCAGACCTCTAGCGGGGGGGATGGACACCGGGGAGCTGTTTTTT. Encoded protein: CSVGARPLAGGMDTGELFF.

The chain employs TRBV29-1 and TRBJ2-7; TRBD2 matches at 7 bases. CDR3 length: 15 amino acids. The V and J ends lost 6 bases and 5 bases, in that order; junction bases with no gene match: 16. CDR1 and CDR2 (germline): SQVTM, ANQGSEA. CDR3 loop: CSVDTGGSNRDEQYF. DNA of the CDR3: TGCAGCGTCGACACGGGAGGAAGTAATCGTGACGAGCAGTACTTC.

V and J are TRBV6-1 and TRBJ2-3; 12 nucleotides line up with TRBD2. Per the germline V gene, CDR1 is MNHNS and CDR2 is SASEGT. The CDR3 contains 14 residues. The J segment lost 6 bases and the V segment lost 10 bases, leaving 8 bases of the junction unmatched. The CDR3 DNA reads as TGTGCCATCCAGACTAGCGGGGGCGGGGATACGCAGTATTTT. Protein sequence: CAIQTSGGGDTQYF.

This clone was observed a few times. The chain couples TRBV15 to TRBJ2-7, with D possibly matching TRBD2 (5 bases). CDR1 is LNHNV, CDR2 YYDKDF, per germline (reference sequence). The CDR3 totals 14 residues. Trimming cost V 1 base and J 2 bases, with 9 bases left between them. CDR3 DNA: TGTGCCACCAGCAGAGTTCGGGGAACCTACGAGCAGTACTTC. The encoded protein is CATSRVRGTYEQYF.

The J gene is TRBJ1-4, the V gene TRBV18, with D maybe TRBD1 (5 bases). V was pared by 3 bases and J by 5 bases, with 13 bases between. CDR1 and CDR2 (germline): KGHSH, LQKENI. This CDR3 comprises 15 residues. The CDR3 bases are TGTGCCAGCTCACCCTCCGGGGGACGAAATGAAAAACTGTTTTTT. Translation gives CASSPSGGRNEKLFF.

About this clone: Other DNA sequences from this sample encode an identical CDR3 as well. The chain employs TRBV5-1 and TRBJ2-3, with a possible D match to TRBD1 (6 bases). Trimming cost V 0 bases and J 1 base, with 6 bases left between them. From germline, CDR1 is SGHRS and CDR2 YFSETQ. The CDR3 is made up of 14 amino acids. The CDR3 region has the DNA TGCGCCAGCAGCTTGGACAGGGGCACAGATACGCAGTATTTT. This codes for CASSLDRGTDTQYF. The full variable domain, its missing parts supplied by reference TRBV5-1 and TRBJ2-3, is KAGVTQTPRYLIKTRGQQVTLSCSPISGHRSVSWYQQTPGQGLQFLFEYFSETQRNKGNFPGRFSGRQFSNSRSEMNVSTLELGDSALYLCASSLDRGTDTQYFGPGTRLTVL.

The chain links TRBV29-1 to TRBJ2-7; tentative D call: TRBD2 (5 bases). The CDR3 runs to 12 residues. The germline CDR1 and CDR2 sequences are SQVTM and ANQGSEA. V was pared by 7 bases and J by 5 bases, with 15 bases between. CDR3 protein: CSACREGNEQYF. The CDR3 DNA is TGCAGCGCCTGCCGTGAGGGAAACGAGCAGTACTTC.